This TCR beta chain was profiled in a study of T cell responses to AZD1222 COVID-19 vaccine (dated by TCRdb to the early 2020s). Concerning the study at large: AZD1222 recipients whose second dose came at about 4 weeks and those whose second dose came at about 12 weeks were combined into one group, since spike-specific TCR depth and breadth did not differ between the two schedules. Trial participants were enrolled by age into 18-55, 56-69 and 70-plus year subgroups, with around 150, 28 and 57 TCR-sequenced participants respectively. A total of around 240 trial participants underwent TCR sequencing, of whom roughly 210 received two doses of AZD1222 and 26 received two doses of the MenACWY control vaccine. Broad study findings and their caveats: Because no day 14 peak-response samples were available, the repertoires could be characterized only after the peak T cell response. Reportedly, close to half of the unique spike-specific TCRs recognized epitopes lying outside the regions that are mutated in the B.1.351 and B.1.1.7 variants. In the small 56-69-year group, the increase in depth fell short of significance, most likely because of low power. Only five to seven AZD1222 recipients were SARS-CoV-2 seropositive at baseline, limiting conclusions about previously exposed vaccinees. Most participants were white British and females outnumbered males, and the authors suggested that clonal diversity may have been underestimated. The whole spike protein was spanned by vaccine-associated CD4 TCRs, and dominant responses were seen in regions 160-218 and 743-854. After two AZD1222 doses, both the breadth and the depth of spike-specific TCRs were significantly higher than at day 0 and than in MenACWY recipients.

The germline V gene supplies CDR1 MNHNS and CDR2 SASEGT. The CDR3 contains 15 residues, cysteine and phenylalanine counted. Of all the DNA, just the CDR3 is kept, 45 bases in frame from base 1. Trimming removed 4 bases from V and 3 bases from J; the gene matches leave 8 bases unexplained. The sample's time point label, in plain terms: baseline before first vaccination. Vaccinee samples came from UK trials COV001 and COV002, including a single-blind randomized controlled phase 2/3 trial of AZD1222 (ChAdOx1 nCoV-19) in healthy adults. For TCRbeta chain sequencing, PBMC samples were collected from trial participants at day 0 and at day 28 after the second dose. For this clone: Its antigen remains undetermined. No clone much larger than this one lies a single base away; base qualities are absent.

The CDR3 regions of human TCRbeta chains were subjected to immunosequencing. Under the source paper's analysis protocol: TCRs in the repertoires were matched against a reference library of SARS-CoV-2-specific TCRs that had been generated with the MIRA antigen-specificity platform. Breadth meant the fraction of unique TCRs that were SARS-CoV-2-associated, whereas depth meant the fraction of total T cells that were SARS-CoV-2-associated. Each spike-specific TCR was assigned to its reactive spike region and to a CD4 or CD8 class using the MIRA data. Log10-transformed breadth and depth values were compared by one-way ANOVA with Sidak's multiple comparisons tests. TCRdb took this table from immuneACCESS and kept in-frame rearrangements with V and J called. Such tables lack part of the clones; where checked against another copy, unresolved V genes explain under half of the gap, and the rest is unexplained. V and J calls and clone size come straight from that table; D and trimming were deduced from the DNA. For this sample the table gives approximately 120,000 clones, of which over 90% were detected only once. The leading ten clones occupy 0.85% to 0.95% of the sample.

The material sequenced was peripheral blood, taken on day 0 of AZD1222 vaccination. This receptor was taken from an adult in good health. The chain was built from TRBV6-1 and TRBJ1-2; 7 central bases correspond to TRBD1. CDR3 reads: CASSARQGADYGYTF. The DNA reads as follows: TGTGCCAGCAGTGCACGACAGGGCGCGGACTATGGCTACACCTTC.